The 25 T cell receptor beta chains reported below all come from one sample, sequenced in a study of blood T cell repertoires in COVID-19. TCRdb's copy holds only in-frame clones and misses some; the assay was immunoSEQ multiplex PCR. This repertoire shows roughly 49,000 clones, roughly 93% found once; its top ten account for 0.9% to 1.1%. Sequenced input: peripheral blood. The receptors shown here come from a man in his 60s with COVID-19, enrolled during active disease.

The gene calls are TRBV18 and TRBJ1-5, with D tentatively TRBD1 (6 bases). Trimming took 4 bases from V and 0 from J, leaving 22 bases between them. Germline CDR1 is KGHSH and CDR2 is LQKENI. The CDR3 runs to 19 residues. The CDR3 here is CASSLTSLSGGNSNQPQHF. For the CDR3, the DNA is TGTGCCAGCTCACTGACCTCTCTTTCTGGGGGCAATAGCAATCAGCCCCAGCATTTT.

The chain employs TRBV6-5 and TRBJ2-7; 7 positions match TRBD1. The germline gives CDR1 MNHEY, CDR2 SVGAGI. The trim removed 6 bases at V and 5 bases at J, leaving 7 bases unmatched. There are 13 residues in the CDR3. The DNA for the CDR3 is TGTGCCAGCAGGAGACAGGGTACGGACGAGCAGTACTTC. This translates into CASRRQGTDEQYF.

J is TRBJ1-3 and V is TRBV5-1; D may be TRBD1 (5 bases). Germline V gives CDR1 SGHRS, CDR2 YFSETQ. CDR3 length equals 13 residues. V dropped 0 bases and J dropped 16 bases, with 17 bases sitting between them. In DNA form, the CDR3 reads TGCGCCAGCAGCTTGGAAGGGGCGTTGGTACAGTATTTT. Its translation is CASSLEGALVQYF. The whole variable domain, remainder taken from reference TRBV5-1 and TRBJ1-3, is KAGVTQTPRYLIKTRGQQVTLSCSPISGHRSVSWYQQTPGQGLQFLFEYFSETQRNKGNFPGRFSGRQFSNSRSEMNVSTLELGDSALYLCASSLEGALVQYFGEGSWLTVV.

This CDR3 is CASSQDHNGNEQFF. CDR3 DNA: TGTGCCAGCAGCCAAGATCATAACGGGAATGAGCAGTTCTTC. This sequence joins TRBV3-1 (or the pseudogene TRBV3-2) and TRBJ2-1; no clear D gene. Looked up from germline, CDR1 is LGHDT and CDR2 is YNNKEL (reference sequence). V was shortened by 0 bases and J by 7 bases, with 10 bases between the two germline ends. The CDR3 length is 14 residues.

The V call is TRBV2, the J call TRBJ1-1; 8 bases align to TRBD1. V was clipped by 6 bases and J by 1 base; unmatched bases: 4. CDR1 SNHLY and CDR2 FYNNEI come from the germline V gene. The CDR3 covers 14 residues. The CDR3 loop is CASRGQGWNTEAFF. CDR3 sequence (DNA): TGTGCCAGCAGAGGACAGGGTTGGAACACTGAAGCTTTCTTT.

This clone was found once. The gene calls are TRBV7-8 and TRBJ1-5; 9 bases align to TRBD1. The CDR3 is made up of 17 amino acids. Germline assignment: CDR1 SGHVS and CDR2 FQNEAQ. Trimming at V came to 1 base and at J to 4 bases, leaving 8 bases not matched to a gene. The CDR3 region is CASSLDRGLSGNQPQHF. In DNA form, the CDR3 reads TGTGCCAGCAGCTTAGACAGGGGGCTATCTGGGAATCAGCCCCAGCATTTT.

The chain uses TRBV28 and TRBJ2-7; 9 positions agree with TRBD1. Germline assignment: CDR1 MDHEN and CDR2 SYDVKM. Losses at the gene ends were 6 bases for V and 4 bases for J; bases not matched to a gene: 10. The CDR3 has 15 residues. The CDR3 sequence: CASSSLGQGRYEQYF. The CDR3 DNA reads TGTGCCAGCAGCTCCCTCGGACAGGGGAGGTACGAGCAGTACTTC.

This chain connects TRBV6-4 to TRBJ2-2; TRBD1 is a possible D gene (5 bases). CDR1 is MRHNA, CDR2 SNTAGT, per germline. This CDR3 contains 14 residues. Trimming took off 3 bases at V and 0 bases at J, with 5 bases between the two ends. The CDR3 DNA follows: TGTGCCAGCAGTGAGGGGCCGAACACCGGGGAGCTGTTTTTT. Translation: CASSEGPNTGELFF.

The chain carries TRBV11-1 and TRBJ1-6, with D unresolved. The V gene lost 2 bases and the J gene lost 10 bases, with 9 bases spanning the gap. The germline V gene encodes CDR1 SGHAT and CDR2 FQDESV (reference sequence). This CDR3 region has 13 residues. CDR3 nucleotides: TGTGCCAGCAGCTTAATTTCCCGGTCACCCCTCCACTTT. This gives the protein CASSLISRSPLHF.

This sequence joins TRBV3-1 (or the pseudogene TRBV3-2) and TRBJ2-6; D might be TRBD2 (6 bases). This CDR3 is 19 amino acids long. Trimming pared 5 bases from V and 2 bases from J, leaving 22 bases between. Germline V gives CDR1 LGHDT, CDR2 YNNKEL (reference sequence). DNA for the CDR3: TGTGCCAGCAGCACCCCTCGGGGGTTGGGATCTCCTGGGGCCAACGTCCTGACTTTC. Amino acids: CASSTPRGLGSPGANVLTF.

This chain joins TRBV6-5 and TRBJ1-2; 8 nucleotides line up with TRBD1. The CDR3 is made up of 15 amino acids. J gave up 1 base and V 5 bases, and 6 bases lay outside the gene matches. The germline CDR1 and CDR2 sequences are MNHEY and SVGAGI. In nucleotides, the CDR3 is TGTGCCAGCAGTACAGGGACAGGCTTTAACTATGGCTACACCTTC. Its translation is CASSTGTGFNYGYTF.

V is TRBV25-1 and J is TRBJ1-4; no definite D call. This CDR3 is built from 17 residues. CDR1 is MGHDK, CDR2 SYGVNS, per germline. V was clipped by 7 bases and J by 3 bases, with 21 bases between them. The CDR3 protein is CASTTAGRGNSNEKLFF. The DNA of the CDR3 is TGTGCCAGCACCACAGCCGGACGGGGAAACTCTAATGAAAAACTGTTTTTT.

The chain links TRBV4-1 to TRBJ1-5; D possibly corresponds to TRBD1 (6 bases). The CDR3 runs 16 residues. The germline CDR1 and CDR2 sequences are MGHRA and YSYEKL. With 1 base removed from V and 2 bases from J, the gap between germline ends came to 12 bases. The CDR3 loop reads CASSQAFGQRNQPQHF. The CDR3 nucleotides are TGCGCCAGCAGCCAAGCGTTTGGACAGCGCAATCAGCCCCAGCATTTT.

CDR3 DNA: TGCGCCAGCAGCGGGGACTTGGACAGGGACCCCTACGAGCAGTACTTC. Its translation: CASSGDLDRDPYEQYF. This rearrangement joins TRBV10-2 to TRBJ2-7; TRBD1 aligns across 8 bases. Trimming took 6 bases from V and 2 from J; bases not matched to a gene: 12. The CDR3 runs 16 residues. The germline V gene has CDR1 WSHSY and CDR2 SAAADI.

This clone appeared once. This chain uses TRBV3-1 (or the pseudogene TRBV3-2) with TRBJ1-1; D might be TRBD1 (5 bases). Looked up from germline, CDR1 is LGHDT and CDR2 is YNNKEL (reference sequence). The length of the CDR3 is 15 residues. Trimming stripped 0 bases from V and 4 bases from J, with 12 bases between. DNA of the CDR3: TGTGCCAGCAGCCAAGATCGGTACGGGGGCACTGAAGCTTTCTTT. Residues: CASSQDRYGGTEAFF.

CDR3 coding DNA: TGTGCCAGTAGTTTGACAGCTCTGAACACTGAAGCTTTCTTT. Its translation: CASSLTALNTEAFF. V gene TRBV19 combines with J gene TRBJ1-1, with a possible D match to TRBD1 (5 bases). CDR1 is LNHDA, CDR2 SQIVND, per germline (reference sequence). Trimming pared 5 bases from V and 0 bases from J, leaving 10 bases between. The CDR3 is made up of 14 amino acids.

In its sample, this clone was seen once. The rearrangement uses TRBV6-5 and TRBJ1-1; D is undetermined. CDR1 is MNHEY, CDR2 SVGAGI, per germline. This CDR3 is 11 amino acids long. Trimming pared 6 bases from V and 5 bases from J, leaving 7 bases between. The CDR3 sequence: CASSQQTEAFF. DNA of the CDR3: TGTGCCAGCAGCCAACAGACTGAAGCTTTCTTT.

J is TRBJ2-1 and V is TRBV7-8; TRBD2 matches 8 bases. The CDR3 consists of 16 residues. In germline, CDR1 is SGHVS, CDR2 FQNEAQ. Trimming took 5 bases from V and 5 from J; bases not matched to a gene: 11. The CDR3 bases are TGTGCCAGCAGCCCAGCCCCGGGAGGGGGACACAATGAGCAGTTCTTC. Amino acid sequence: CASSPAPGGGHNEQFF.

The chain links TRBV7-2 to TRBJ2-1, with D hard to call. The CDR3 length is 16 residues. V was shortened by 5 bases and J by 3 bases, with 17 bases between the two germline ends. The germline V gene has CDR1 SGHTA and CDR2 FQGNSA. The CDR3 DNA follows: TGTGCCAGCAGCCCAAAACCTGCGGCATACTACAATGAGCAGTTCTTC. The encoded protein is CASSPKPAAYYNEQFF.

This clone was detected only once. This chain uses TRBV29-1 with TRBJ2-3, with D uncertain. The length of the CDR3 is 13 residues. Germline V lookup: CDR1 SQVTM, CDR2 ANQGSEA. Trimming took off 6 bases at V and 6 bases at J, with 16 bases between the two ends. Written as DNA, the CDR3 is TGCAGCGTCCATCTGAACGTGGAGGATACGCAGTATTTT. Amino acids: CSVHLNVEDTQYF.

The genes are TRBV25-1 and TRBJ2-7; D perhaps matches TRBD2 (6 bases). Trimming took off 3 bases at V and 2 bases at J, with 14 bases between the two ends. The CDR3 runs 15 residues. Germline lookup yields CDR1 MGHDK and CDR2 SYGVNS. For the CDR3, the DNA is TGTGCCAGCAGTGATGGGTGGACTATACCCTACGAGCAGTACTTC. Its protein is CASSDGWTIPYEQYF.

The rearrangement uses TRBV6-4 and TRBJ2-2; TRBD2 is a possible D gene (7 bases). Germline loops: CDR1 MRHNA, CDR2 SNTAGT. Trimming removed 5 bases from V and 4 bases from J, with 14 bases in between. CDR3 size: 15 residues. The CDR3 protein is CASSTEGGRTGELFF. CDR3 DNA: TGTGCCAGCAGTACAGAGGGGGGGCGCACCGGGGAGCTGTTTTTT.

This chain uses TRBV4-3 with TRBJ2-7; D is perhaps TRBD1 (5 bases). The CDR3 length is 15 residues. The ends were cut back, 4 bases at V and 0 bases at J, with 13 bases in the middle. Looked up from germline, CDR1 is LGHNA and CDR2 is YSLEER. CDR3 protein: CASSRARQSSYEQYF. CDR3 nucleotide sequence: TGCGCCAGCAGCCGAGCGCGACAGTCCTCCTACGAGCAGTACTTC.

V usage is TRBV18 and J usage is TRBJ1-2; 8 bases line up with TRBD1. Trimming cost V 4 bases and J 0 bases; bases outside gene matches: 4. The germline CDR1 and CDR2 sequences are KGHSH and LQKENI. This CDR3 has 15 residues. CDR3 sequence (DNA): TGTGCCAGCTCACAGGGGACAGGTACTAACTATGGCTACACCTTC. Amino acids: CASSQGTGTNYGYTF. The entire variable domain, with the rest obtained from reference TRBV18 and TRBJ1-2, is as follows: NAGVMQNPRHLVRRRGQEARLRCSPMKGHSHVYWYRQLPEEGLKFMVYLQKENIIDESGMPKERFSAEFPKEGPSILRIQQVVRGDSAAYFCASSQGTGTNYGYTFGSGTRLTVV.

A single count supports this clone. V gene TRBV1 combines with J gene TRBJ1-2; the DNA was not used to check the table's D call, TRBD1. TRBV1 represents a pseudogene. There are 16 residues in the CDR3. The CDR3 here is CTSSQALPGQGHGYTF. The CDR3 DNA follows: TGCACCAGCAGCCAAGCTCTCCCGGGACAGGGCCATGGCTACACCTTC.